The clone carrying this TCR beta chain was seen only once. TCRdb's copy holds only in-frame clones and misses some; the assay was immunoSEQ multiplex PCR. The sample lists about 340,000 clones; about nine tenths were seen once. This specimen comes from a study of blood T cell repertoires in COVID-19. Overall study: The analysed material was cDNA or gDNA that came from T cells, B-cell-depleted T cells, or PBMCs.

The V gene end was trimmed by 3 bases and the J gene end by 1 base; junction bases not matched to a gene: 14. CDR1 and CDR2 from the germline V gene are MNHEY and SMNVEV (reference sequence). This CDR3 spans 18 amino acids. The sequencing sample was made of peripheral blood. The sequence was collected from a woman aged 70-85 years with COVID-19, enrolled during active disease. The V call is TRBV27, the J call TRBJ1-1, with TRBD1 matching 7 bases. CDR3: CASSFSGRGGGRNTEAFF. The CDR3 nucleotides are TGTGCCAGCAGTTTCTCGGGACGTGGAGGGGGCAGGAACACTGAAGCTTTCTTT.